This T cell receptor beta chain is drawn from a study of T cells in Graves' hyperthyroidism and ophthalmopathy. The TCR beta CDR3 regions underwent amplification using RNA transcripts as the source. In the first-round RT-PCR of the TCR CDR3, the HTBI primer set was used. MiXCR, applied by TCRdb to the multiplex PCR reads, yields one record per CDR3 protein. The sample lists around 350,000 distinct CDR3 sequences, roughly 15% seen once, with around a fifth in the top ten. CDR1 SGHAT and CDR2 FQDESV come from the germline V gene (reference sequence). Trimming cost V 2 bases and J 7 bases; bases outside gene matches: 4. The CDR3 has 15 amino acids. Many counts were recorded for this clonotype.

Sequencing was carried out using blood. The receptor's source is a woman under 40 with Graves' ophthalmopathy. The rearrangement uses TRBV11-1 and TRBJ2-1; 11 bases match TRBD2. CDR3 region: CASSLLASGGNEQFF. As DNA, the CDR3 is TGTGCCAGCAGCTTATTGGCTAGCGGGGGGAATGAGCAGTTCTTC.